This TCR beta chain was captured by sequencing in a study of control samples from healthy donors and cancer patients. TCRdb keeps only in-frame clones here, not all; method: immunoSEQ multiplex PCR. This sample carries around 85,000 clones, roughly 94% of them seen once, and the ten largest clones take about 5%. Germline V lookup: CDR1 MNHEY, CDR2 SVGEGT. The CDR3 extends over 16 amino acids. V dropped 6 bases and J dropped 6; count of bases not matched to a gene: 10. The sequencing input was blood. This clonotype was obtained from a woman under 30 in good health. The chain joins TRBV6-2 or TRBV6-3 to TRBJ2-1; 11 positions match TRBD2. The CDR3 protein is CASSVTSGIVRNEQFF. The DNA of the CDR3 is TGTGCCAGCAGCGTGACTAGCGGGATTGTTCGCAATGAGCAGTTCTTC.